This T cell receptor (beta chain) was identified in a study of shared clonotypes between healthy human individuals (dated by TCRdb to 2019 to 2021). In the study overall: Three men and a couple of women, aged 18 to 49 years, made up the cohort. The study deeply sequenced blood TCR repertoires of several healthy adults to estimate repertoire size and the extent of clonotype sharing between individuals. Each donor's leukapheresis produced roughly between about 0.9 and 9.5 billion PBMCs. For each donor, CD4 naive and CD4 memory were each given three plates, CD8 naive was given two plates, and CD8 memory was given one plate. Libraries were prepared and TCR repertoires were sequenced by different laboratories using diverse techniques, in order to increase sequencing depth and limit assay-specific biases.

TCR CDR3 regions were amplified from genomic DNA by multiplex PCR using the deep immunoSEQ assay. Genomic DNA extracted from each cell subset was distributed evenly over all wells of several immunoSEQ 96-well plates, and each plate served as one replicate. For sorted subsets, each replicate PCR was loaded with about 0.2 ug genomic DNA, equivalent to approximately 27,000 T cell genomes. Purified libraries were quantified with a Qubit 3.0 fluorometer, sized on a Bioanalyzer 2100, and re-quantified with the KAPA Library Quantification kit. Every immunoSEQ 96-well plate was sequenced on a dedicated single-read 150-cycle Illumina NextSeq 550 flow cell. Per the original workflow: Because the immunoSEQ output included only junctional sequences and no quality scores, the filtering could not be the same as the filtering used for full-length reads. Sequences were annotated with PyIR, a Python wrapper for IgBLAST v1.9, and V/J genes and CDR3 were assigned using IMGT germline references. Any read was removed if the V/J assignment was weak (E-value above 1e-6), the CDR3 was missing, or the read contained stop codons, out-of-frame junctions, or ambiguous translated residues. V3J clonotypes were defined as sequences sharing the same inferred V gene, J gene, and CDR3 amino acid sequence. The percentage overlap between two repertoires was calculated by dividing the number of shared unique clonotypes by the size of the smaller repertoire. Richness of each repertoire was evaluated using RTK rarefaction, the Chao1 estimator, and Recon v2.1 estimates of unobserved clonotypes. For all TCRbeta clonotypes obtained by the gDNA method from a handful of donors, generation probabilities were computed with OLGA. TCRdb mirrors the immuneACCESS table, restricted to in-frame sequences. Some clones are absent from its copies; in checked studies, under half trace to an unresolved V gene, and the reason for the others is unknown. The D gene and trimming were derived from the DNA, and the V and J assignments and clone size from that table. The sample has fewer than 3 million clones on record, 92% of them singletons. Approximately 0.41% of the sample is in the top ten clones.

Points the paper makes about the study in general: Sampling was limited to blood, and TCR repertoires in tissue likely differ from TCR repertoires in blood. The genetic and exposure-history diversity represented was limited by the small number of donors. Estimated clonotype richness was generally larger for naive than for memory subsets. Even with the large sequencing depth, rarefaction of the sorted-subset datasets indicated that sequencing was incomplete. Pairwise subsampling indicated that sequencing depth was expected to affect the degree of clonotype sharing among donors. Compared with non-shared clonotypes, the clonotypes found in all four sorted-subset donors had higher generation probabilities. Roughly 5.2% of naive CD4, around 4% of naive CD8, roughly 2.5% of memory CD4, and around 0.42% of memory CD8 clonotypes were shared across a few donors.

The donors were healthy, HIV-negative adults with no recently reported acute infections or vaccinations. All donors were Caucasian adults living in Nashville, Tennessee, USA. Magnetic negative selection was used to enrich CD4+ T cells, after which naive cells were positively selected on CD45RA and the negative fraction became the memory subset. Blood was obtained by leukapheresis, after which PBMCs were separated by Ficoll-Histopaque density gradient centrifugation and cryopreserved in liquid nitrogen vapor phase. Purity and quantity of every magnetically sorted T cell population were checked by analytical flow cytometry. From each sorted fraction, genomic DNA was isolated and quantified by UV absorbance on a Nanodrop 2000c. In the case of this clone: What antigen it recognizes has not been identified. No qualities accompany the bases; no much larger clone lies one base away.

This sequence originates from a man between 18 and 29 years old in good health. Some clones in this sample may be carry-over from other donors' samples. Sequencing was performed on naive CD4+ T cells from PBMCs. This sample's cell subset or site label indicates: CD45RA+ positively selected.

The CDR3 protein is CASSMTGDTEAFF. The nucleotides read TGTGCCAGCAGCATGACAGGGGACACTGAAGCTTTCTTT. This chain is built from TRBV7-8 and TRBJ1-1; 8 of the junction bases match TRBD1. In the germline V gene, CDR1 corresponds to SGHVS and CDR2 to FQNEAQ. Trimmed from V: 5 bases; trimmed from J: 3 bases; junction bases lacking a gene match: 2. The cysteine opens and the phenylalanine closes a CDR3 of 13 amino acids. Only the CDR3 DNA stays, 39 bases, in frame from base 1.